These 26 T cell receptor beta chains share one sample of origin, sequenced in a study of blood T cells in healthy people across ages. A sample-barcoded 5' primer and a J-beta primer mix were used in a second PCR of roughly 7 to 11 cycles. Via MiXCR, TCRdb re-called the 5' RACE reads, giving one row per CDR3 protein. Of some 1.5 million distinct CDR3 sequences detected, under 55% appear once; the ten largest clones hold roughly 3.7%. The sequencing input was blood. The receptor set was obtained from a woman aged 18-29 years in good health.

CDR3 bases: TGTGCCAGCAGCTTACAAGTCCGGGGGCAGGGTACGCAGTATTTT. It specifies CASSLQVRGQGTQYF. The rearrangement joins TRBV7-9 to TRBJ2-3; D is possibly TRBD1 or TRBD2 (6 bases each). Germline V CDR1 and CDR2: SEHNR, FQNEAQ (reference sequence). V shed 2 bases and J shed 8 bases, with 17 bases lying between them. The CDR3 has 15 amino acids. Looking up the rest from reference TRBV7-9 and TRBJ2-3 gives the full variable domain: DTGVSQNPRHKITKRGQNVTFRCDPISEHNRLYWYRQTLGQGPEFLTYFQNEAQLEKSRLLSDRFSAERPKGSFSTLEIQRTEQGDSAMYLCASSLQVRGQGTQYFGPGTRLTVL.

The chain links TRBV6-2 or TRBV6-3 to TRBJ1-5, with D perhaps matching TRBD1 (6 bases). Trimming cost V 6 bases and J 1 base, with 13 bases left between them. Germline assignment: CDR1 MNHEY and CDR2 SVGEGT. The CDR3 covers 15 residues. CDR3 DNA: TGTGCCAGCAGAGCCGGACAGTTAAGCAATCAGCCCCAGCATTTT. This gives the protein CASRAGQLSNQPQHF.

The V call is TRBV6-1, the J call TRBJ1-4; D remains unclear. The CDR3 length is 16 residues. In germline, CDR1 is MNHNS, CDR2 SASEGT. V was pared by 6 bases and J by 0 bases, with 14 bases between. The chain's CDR3 is CASSGVNRATNEKLFF. The CDR3 DNA reads as TGTGCCAGCAGCGGGGTCAACCGTGCAACTAATGAAAAACTGTTTTTT.

This sequence joins TRBV12-3 or TRBV12-4 and TRBJ1-6; D is undetermined. This CDR3 comprises 15 residues. V lost 5 bases and J lost 7, with 15 bases in between. The CDR3 DNA sequence: TGTGCCAGCAGTCCCCGACCCCAGCTAAATTCACCCCTCCACTTT. Its protein product is CASSPRPQLNSPLHF.

This clonotype was seen ten or more times. V and J are TRBV7-2 and TRBJ1-5; TRBD1 matches at 10 bases. Germline V CDR1 and CDR2: SGHTA, FQGNSA. This CDR3 contains 16 residues. Germline trimming cut 3 bases from V and 3 bases from J; bases unmatched to any gene: 5. This CDR3 reads CASSLEGQGFNQPQHF. In DNA, the CDR3 is TGTGCCAGCAGCTTGGAGGGACAGGGGTTCAATCAGCCCCAGCATTTT.

The chain recombines TRBV6-5 with TRBJ2-1; 8 nucleotides match TRBD2. Trimming removed 0 bases from V and 4 bases from J; junction bases left unmatched: 5. This CDR3 has 16 residues. CDR1 and CDR2 (germline): MNHEY, SVGAGI. CDR3 amino acids: CASSYSWVAGYNEQFF. The CDR3 region has the DNA TGTGCCAGCAGTTACTCGTGGGTAGCGGGGTACAATGAGCAGTTCTTC.

The V and J genes are TRBV7-3 and TRBJ2-1; no clear D gene. Germline V gives CDR1 SGHTA, CDR2 FQGTGA. CDR3 length equals 15 residues. Trimming removed 1 base at V and 4 bases at J, with 11 bases between. This chain's CDR3 is CASSLSDLPYNEQFF. The CDR3 bases are TGTGCCAGCAGCTTAAGCGATCTCCCTTACAATGAGCAGTTCTTC.

This sequence joins TRBV7-9 and TRBJ2-2, with D uncertain. CDR1 and CDR2 (germline): SEHNR, FQNEAQ (reference sequence). This CDR3 comprises 16 residues. Deletions cut 1 base from V and 10 bases from J, with 19 bases between. CDR3 nucleotide sequence: TGTGCCAGCAGCTTAGGGTTCGGGTACCCACCTGAGGAGCTGTTTTTT. It specifies CASSLGFGYPPEELFF.

This chain uses TRBV11-1 with TRBJ2-2, with 9 positions matching TRBD1. V gave up 4 bases and J gave up 6 bases; unmatched junction bases: 6. The CDR3 covers 15 residues. Looked up from germline, CDR1 is SGHAT and CDR2 is FQDESV (reference sequence). The CDR3 DNA reads TGTGCCAGCAGCTGGGGAACAGGGGGCTCCGGGGAGCTGTTTTTT. Translating gives CASSWGTGGSGELFF. Full variable domain (missing parts from reference TRBV11-1 and TRBJ2-2): EAEVAQSPRYKITEKSQAVAFWCDPISGHATLYWYRQILGQGPELLVQFQDESVVDDSQLPKDRFSAERLKGVDSTLKIQPAELGDSAMYLCASSWGTGGSGELFFGEGSRLTVL.

The chain has TRBV29-1 and TRBJ2-1; the match to TRBD2 covers 9 bases. The J call may be faulty, since TRBJ2-7 better matches the DNA end. The germline V gene has CDR1 SQVTM and CDR2 ANQGSEA. The CDR3 covers 16 residues. CDR3 DNA: TGCAGCGTTGGGACGACTAGCGGACTCTCCTACAATGAGCAGTACTTC. Its translation is CSVGTTSGLSYNEQYF.

V gene TRBV20-1 combines with J gene TRBJ2-7; 7 nucleotides line up with TRBD1. The CDR3 length is 15 residues. From germline, CDR1 is DFQATT and CDR2 SNEGSKA (reference sequence). J gave up 0 bases and V 0 bases, and 5 bases lay outside the gene matches. The CDR3 DNA reads as TGCAGTGCTAGAGACCGGGACAGATACTCCTACGAGCAGTACTTC. Its translation is CSARDRDRYSYEQYF.

The chain is built from TRBV10-3 and TRBJ2-1; maybe TRBD2 (5 bases). Germline CDR1 ENHRY, CDR2 SYGVKD. Between the trimmed V and J ends, which lost 5 bases and 6 bases, there was a span of 11 bases. This CDR3 region has 13 residues. The CDR3 DNA sequence: TGTGCCATCAGTTGGGAGCGGATCAATGAGCAGTTCTTC. Protein product: CAISWERINEQFF.

The chain joins TRBV5-1 to TRBJ2-1; D could derive from TRBD1 or TRBD2 (5 bases each). The germline gives CDR1 SGHRS, CDR2 YFSETQ. The CDR3 contains 14 residues. The ends were cut back, 0 bases at V and 5 bases at J, with 9 bases in the middle. CDR3 coding DNA: TGCGCCAGCAGCTTGGTGGGGACCAACAATGAGCAGTTCTTC. Its translation: CASSLVGTNNEQFF.

This clonotype was recorded at least ten times. A single base separates this from a much larger clone, so it may be a read error. The chain is built from TRBV12-3 or TRBV12-4 and TRBJ2-5, with a possible D match to TRBD1 (5 bases). V dropped 7 bases and J dropped 11 bases, with 20 bases sitting between them. The CDR3 loop spans 13 amino acids. DNA for the CDR3: TGTGCCAGCACATTGGGGCAGAACAATGAGCAGTACTTC. Residues: CASTLGQNNEQYF.

This chain connects TRBV12-3 or TRBV12-4 to TRBJ1-1, with D uncertain. CDR3 length equals 16 residues. V was pared by 6 bases and J by 0 bases, with 17 bases between. The CDR3 region is CASSLGINLVNTEAFF. The DNA of the CDR3 is TGTGCCAGCAGCCTAGGGATAAACCTGGTGAACACTGAAGCTTTCTTT.

The V and J genes are TRBV5-1 and TRBJ1-1, with D perhaps matching TRBD1 (6 bases). The CDR3 totals 14 residues. CDR1 is SGHRS, CDR2 YFSETQ, per germline. Trimming cost V 7 bases and J 1 base, with 14 bases left between them. In DNA form, the CDR3 reads TGCGCCAGCGCCGGGGGCAGGGCGAACACTGAAGCTTTCTTT. It encodes CASAGGRANTEAFF. The complete variable domain, with remaining parts taken from reference TRBV5-1 and TRBJ1-1, reads KAGVTQTPRYLIKTRGQQVTLSCSPISGHRSVSWYQQTPGQGLQFLFEYFSETQRNKGNFPGRFSGRQFSNSRSEMNVSTLELGDSALYLCASAGGRANTEAFFGQGTRLTVV.

CDR3 in amino acids: CASSSDSLLGTEAFF. The CDR3 bases are TGTGCCAGCAGCTCGGACAGCCTCCTTGGCACTGAAGCTTTCTTT. The chain has TRBV7-2 and TRBJ1-1, with D tentatively TRBD1 (6 bases). Germline V gene lookup returns CDR1 SGHTA and CDR2 FQGNSA. V gave up 4 bases and J gave up 4 bases, with 16 bases separating them. CDR3 length: 15 residues.

This clonotype has just a few counts. Its ends do not fully match the called genes, so a read error is possible. V is TRBV5-5 and J is TRBJ2-4; D may be TRBD2 (5 bases). The CDR3 loop spans 15 amino acids. The germline gives CDR1 SGHKS, CDR2 YYEKEE (reference sequence). The CDR3 region has the DNA TGTGCCAACAGCCCCCCGAGGGCGGCCAAAAACATTCAGTACTTC. It yields the protein CANSPPRAAKNIQYF.

This clonotype was picked up a small number of times. The V and J genes are TRBV7-2 and TRBJ1-2; D not certain. This CDR3 has 13 amino acids. Trimming removed 4 bases at V and 4 bases at J, with 10 bases between. Looked up from germline, CDR1 is SGHTA and CDR2 is FQGNSA. The CDR3 DNA reads TGTGCCAGCAGCTATTCCAAGACCTATGGCTACACCTTC. Residues: CASSYSKTYGYTF.

The V call is TRBV20-1, the J call TRBJ2-4, with no clear D. V shed 0 bases and J shed 0 bases, with 6 bases lying between them. CDR3 length equals 14 residues. Germline CDR1 is DFQATT and CDR2 is SNEGSKA (reference sequence). CDR3: CSARDRLAKNIQYF. The DNA of the CDR3 is TGCAGTGCTAGAGATAGGCTAGCCAAAAACATTCAGTACTTC.

V and J are TRBV11-2 and TRBJ2-5; 9 bases map to TRBD1. This CDR3 spans 17 amino acids. Germline lookup yields CDR1 SGHAT and CDR2 FQNNGV. V gave up 3 bases and J gave up 7 bases; unmatched junction bases: 15. CDR3 bases: TGTGCCAGCAGCTTTTGGGGCGAGACAGGGGGTCTCAGGACCCAGTACTTC. Amino acids: CASSFWGETGGLRTQYF.

Details on this clonotype: A single base separates this from a much larger clone, so it may be a read error. The rearrangement links TRBV7-2 to TRBJ2-1; no definite D call. Trimming left V 1 base short and J 10 bases short, with 14 bases between. The germline V gene has CDR1 SGHTA and CDR2 FQGNSA. The CDR3 has 14 amino acids. The CDR3 sequence is CASSLGLISYEQFF. DNA of the CDR3: TGTGCCAGCAGCTTAGGGCTTATCTCCTACGAGCAGTTCTTC.

This chain links TRBV7-2 with TRBJ2-7; D not resolved. Trimming shortened V by 0 bases and J by 0 bases, and 9 bases separated the two germline ends. The CDR3 covers 15 residues. Germline V gene data show CDR1 as SGHTA and CDR2 as FQGNSA. Written as DNA, the CDR3 is TGTGCCAGCAGCTTAGCCCTCTCCGCCTCCTACGAGCAGTACTTC. Translation gives CASSLALSASYEQYF.

The chain combines TRBV18 with TRBJ1-1; no definite D call. In germline, CDR1 is KGHSH, CDR2 LQKENI. V was pared by 6 bases and J by 6 bases, with 8 bases between. The CDR3 length is 11 residues. CDR3 in DNA: TGTGCCAGCTCCCAGAGGTCTGAAGCTTTCTTT. It codes for CASSQRSEAFF.

Here the CDR3 reads CASSVLGQVNYGYTF. CDR3 nucleotide sequence: TGTGCCAGCAGCGTACTCGGACAGGTTAACTATGGCTACACCTTC. The gene calls are TRBV9 and TRBJ1-2, with TRBD1 matching over 7 bases. Germline CDR1 reads SGDLS; CDR2 reads YYNGEE. Germline trimming cut 1 base from V and 1 base from J; bases unmatched to any gene: 4. This CDR3 region has 15 residues.

This chain joins TRBV12-3 or TRBV12-4 and TRBJ2-5, with TRBD2 identical over 11 bases. The trim removed 3 bases at V and 9 bases at J, leaving 12 bases unmatched. The CDR3 contains 16 residues. CDR3 residues: CASSFRLAGGRAAQYF. In nucleotides, the CDR3 is TGTGCCAGCAGTTTTAGGCTAGCGGGGGGCCGCGCGGCCCAGTACTTC.